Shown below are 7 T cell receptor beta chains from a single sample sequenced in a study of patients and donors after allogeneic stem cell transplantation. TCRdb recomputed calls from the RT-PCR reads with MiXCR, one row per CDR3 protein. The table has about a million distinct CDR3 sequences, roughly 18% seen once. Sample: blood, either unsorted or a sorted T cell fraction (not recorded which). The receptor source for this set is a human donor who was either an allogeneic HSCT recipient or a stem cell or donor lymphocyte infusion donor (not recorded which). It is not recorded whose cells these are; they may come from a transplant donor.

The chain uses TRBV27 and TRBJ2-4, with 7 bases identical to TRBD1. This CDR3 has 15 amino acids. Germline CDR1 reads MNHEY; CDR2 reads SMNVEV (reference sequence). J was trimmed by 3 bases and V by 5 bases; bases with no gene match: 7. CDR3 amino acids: CASSPRQGYKNIQYF. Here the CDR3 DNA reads TGTGCCAGCAGTCCCCGACAGGGCTACAAAAACATTCAGTACTTC.

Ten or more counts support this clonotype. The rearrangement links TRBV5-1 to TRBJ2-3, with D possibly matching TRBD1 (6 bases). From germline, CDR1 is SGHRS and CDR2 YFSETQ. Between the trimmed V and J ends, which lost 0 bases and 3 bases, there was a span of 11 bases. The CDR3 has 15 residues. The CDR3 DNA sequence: TGCGCCAGCAGCTTGGCAGGGACATCTACAGATACGCAGTATTTT. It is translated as CASSLAGTSTDTQYF.

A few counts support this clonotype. CDR3 sequence reads: CASSLYELTGYGYTF. The CDR3 DNA follows: TGCGCCAGCAGCTTGTATGAATTGACGGGCTATGGCTACACCTTC. The chain recombines TRBV5-1 with TRBJ1-2, with D hard to call. The CDR3 totals 15 residues. Germline CDR1 and CDR2: SGHRS and YFSETQ. V shed 1 base and J shed 4 bases, with 14 bases lying between them.

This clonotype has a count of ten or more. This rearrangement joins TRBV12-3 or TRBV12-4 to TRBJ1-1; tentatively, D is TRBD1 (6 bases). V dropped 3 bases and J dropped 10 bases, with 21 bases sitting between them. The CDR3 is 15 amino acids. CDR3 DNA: TGTGCCAGCAGTTTTAGGAGCAGGGGAGTTCGGGGAGCTTTCTTT. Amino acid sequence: CASSFRSRGVRGAFF.

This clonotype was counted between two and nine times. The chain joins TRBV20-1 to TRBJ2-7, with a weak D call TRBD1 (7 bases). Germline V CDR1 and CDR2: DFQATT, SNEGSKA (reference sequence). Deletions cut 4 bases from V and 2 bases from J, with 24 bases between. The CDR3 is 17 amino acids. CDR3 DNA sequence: TGCAGTGCTATGGAGGGGGCCCAGGGGCTAGTGGCCTACGAGCAGTACTTC. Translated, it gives CSAMEGAQGLVAYEQYF.

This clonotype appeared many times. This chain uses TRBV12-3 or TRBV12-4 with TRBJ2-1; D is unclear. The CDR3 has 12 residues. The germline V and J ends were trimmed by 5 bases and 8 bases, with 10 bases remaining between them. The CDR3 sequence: CASSLQGYEQFF. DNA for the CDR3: TGTGCCAGCAGTCTCCAAGGCTATGAGCAGTTCTTC.

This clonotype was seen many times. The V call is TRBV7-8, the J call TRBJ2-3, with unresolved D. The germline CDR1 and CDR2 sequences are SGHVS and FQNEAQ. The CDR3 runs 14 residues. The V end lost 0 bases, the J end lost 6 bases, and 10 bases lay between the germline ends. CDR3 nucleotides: TGTGCCAGCAGCTTAGCGCCGGGTTCGGATACGCAGTATTTT. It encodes CASSLAPGSDTQYF.